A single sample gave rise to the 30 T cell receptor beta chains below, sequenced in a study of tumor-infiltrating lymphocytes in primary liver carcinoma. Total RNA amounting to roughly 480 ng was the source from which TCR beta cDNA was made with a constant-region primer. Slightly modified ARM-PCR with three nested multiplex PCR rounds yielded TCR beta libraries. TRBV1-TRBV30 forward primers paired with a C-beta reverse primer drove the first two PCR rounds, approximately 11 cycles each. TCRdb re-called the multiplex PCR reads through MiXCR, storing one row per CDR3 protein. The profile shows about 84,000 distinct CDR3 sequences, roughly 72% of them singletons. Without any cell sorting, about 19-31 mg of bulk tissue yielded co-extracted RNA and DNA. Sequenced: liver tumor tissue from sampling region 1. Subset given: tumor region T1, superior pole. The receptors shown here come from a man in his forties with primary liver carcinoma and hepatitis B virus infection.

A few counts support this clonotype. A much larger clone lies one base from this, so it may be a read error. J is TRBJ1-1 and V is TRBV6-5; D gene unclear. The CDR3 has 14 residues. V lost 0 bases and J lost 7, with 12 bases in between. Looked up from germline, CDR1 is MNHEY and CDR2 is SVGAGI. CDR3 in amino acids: CASSYSELENEAFF. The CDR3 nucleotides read TGTGCCAGCAGTTACTCAGAGCTGGAAAATGAAGCTTTCTTT.

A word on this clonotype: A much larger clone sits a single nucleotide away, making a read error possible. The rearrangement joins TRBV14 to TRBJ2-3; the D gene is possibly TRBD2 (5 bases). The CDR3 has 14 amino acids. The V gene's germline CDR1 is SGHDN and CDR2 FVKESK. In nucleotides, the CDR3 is TGTGTCAGCAGCCAAGTAGACTACACAGATACGCACTATTTT. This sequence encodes CVSSQVDYTDTHYF. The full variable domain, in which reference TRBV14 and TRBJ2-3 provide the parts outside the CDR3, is EAGVTQFPSHSVIEKGQTVTLRCDPISGHDNLYWYRRVMGKEIKFLLHFVKESKQDESGMPNNRFLAERTGGTYSTLKVQPAELEDSGVYFCVSSQVDYTDTHYFGPGTRLTVL.

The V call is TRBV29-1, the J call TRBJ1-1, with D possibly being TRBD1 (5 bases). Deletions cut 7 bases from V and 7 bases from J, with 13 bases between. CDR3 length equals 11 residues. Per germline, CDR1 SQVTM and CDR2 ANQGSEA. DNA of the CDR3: TGCAGCGCTGTGGCCGGGGGTGAAGCTTTCTTT. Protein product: CSAVAGGEAFF.

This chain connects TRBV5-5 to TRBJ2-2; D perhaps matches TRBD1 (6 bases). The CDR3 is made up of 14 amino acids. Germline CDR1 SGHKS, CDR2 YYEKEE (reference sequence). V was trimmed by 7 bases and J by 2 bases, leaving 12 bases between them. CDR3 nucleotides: TGTGCCAGCTTTTTAGGGGGAAACACCGGGGAGCTGTTTTTT. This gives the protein CASFLGGNTGELFF. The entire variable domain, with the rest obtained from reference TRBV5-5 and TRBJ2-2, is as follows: DAGVTQSPTHLIKTRGQQVTLRCSPISGHKSVSWYQQVLGQGPQFIFQYYEKEERGRGNFPDRFSARQFPNYSSELNVNALLLGDSALYLCASFLGGNTGELFFGEGSRLTVL.

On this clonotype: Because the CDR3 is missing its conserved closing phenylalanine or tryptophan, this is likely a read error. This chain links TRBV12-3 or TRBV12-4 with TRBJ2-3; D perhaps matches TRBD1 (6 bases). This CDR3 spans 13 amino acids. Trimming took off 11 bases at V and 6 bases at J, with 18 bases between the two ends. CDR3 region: CACIQDSHDTQYL. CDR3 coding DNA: TGTGCCTGCATCCAGGACAGCCACGATACGCAGTATCTT.

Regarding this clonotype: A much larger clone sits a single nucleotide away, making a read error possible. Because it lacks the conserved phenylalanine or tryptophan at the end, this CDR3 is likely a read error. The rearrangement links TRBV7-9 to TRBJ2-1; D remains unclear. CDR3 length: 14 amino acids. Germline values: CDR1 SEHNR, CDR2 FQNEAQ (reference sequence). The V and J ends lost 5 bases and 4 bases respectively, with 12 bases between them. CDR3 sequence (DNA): TGTGCCAGCAGCACGACCTCCTTTTACAATGAGCAGTTCTCC. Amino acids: CASSTTSFYNEQFS.

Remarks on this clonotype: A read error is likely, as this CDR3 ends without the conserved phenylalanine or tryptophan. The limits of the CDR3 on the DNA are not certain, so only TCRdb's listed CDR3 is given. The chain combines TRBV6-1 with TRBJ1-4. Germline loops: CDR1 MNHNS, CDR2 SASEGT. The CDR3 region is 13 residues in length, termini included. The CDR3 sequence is CASKKREREKPFV.

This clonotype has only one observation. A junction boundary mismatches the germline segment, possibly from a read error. The CDR3 loop is CAIRTGIGDYGCTF. The CDR3 region has the DNA TGTGCCATCAGGACAGGGATCGGGGACTATGGCTGCACCTTC. This rearrangement joins TRBV10-3 to TRBJ1-2; TRBD1 matches 7 bases. The CDR3 length is 14 residues. Germline lookup yields CDR1 ENHRY and CDR2 SYGVKD.

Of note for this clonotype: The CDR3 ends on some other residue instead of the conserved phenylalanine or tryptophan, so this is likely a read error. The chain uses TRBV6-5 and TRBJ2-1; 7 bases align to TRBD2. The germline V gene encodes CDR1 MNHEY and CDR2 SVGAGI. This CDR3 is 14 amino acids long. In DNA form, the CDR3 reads TGTACCAGCAGCCAAGCGGGAACCTACAATGAGCAGTTCATC. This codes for CTSSQAGTYNEQFI.

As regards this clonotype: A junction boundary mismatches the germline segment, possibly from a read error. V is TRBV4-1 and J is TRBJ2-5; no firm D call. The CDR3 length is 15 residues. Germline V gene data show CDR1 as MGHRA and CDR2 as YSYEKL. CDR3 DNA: TGCGCCAGCAGACAAGATTTGCGGCAAGAAGAGACCCAGTATTTC. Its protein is CASRQDLRQEETQYF.

CDR3 bases: TGTGCCATAAGTGCGGGTGGGAATGAGCAGTTCTTC. Protein: CAISAGGNEQFF. The chain couples TRBV12-3 or TRBV12-4 to TRBJ2-1, with D perhaps TRBD2 (5 bases). The CDR3 runs 12 residues. Trimming stripped 10 bases from V and 7 bases from J, with 14 bases between.

The CDR3 protein is CASGPQGSGTYEQYF. CDR3 DNA sequence: TGTGCCAGCGGGCCCCAGGGGTCGGGGACCTACGAGCAGTACTTC. The chain uses TRBV28 and TRBJ2-7; a possible D gene is TRBD1 (6 bases). Deletions cut 8 bases from V and 2 bases from J, with 19 bases between. CDR1 is MDHEN, CDR2 SYDVKM, per germline. There are 15 residues in the CDR3.

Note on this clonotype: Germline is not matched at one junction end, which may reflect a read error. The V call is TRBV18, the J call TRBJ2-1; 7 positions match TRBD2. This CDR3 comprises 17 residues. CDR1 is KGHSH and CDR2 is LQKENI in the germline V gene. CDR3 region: CAISPPLASSSYNEQFF. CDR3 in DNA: TGTGCCATCTCACCACCACTAGCGTCAAGCTCCTACAATGAGCAGTTCTTC.

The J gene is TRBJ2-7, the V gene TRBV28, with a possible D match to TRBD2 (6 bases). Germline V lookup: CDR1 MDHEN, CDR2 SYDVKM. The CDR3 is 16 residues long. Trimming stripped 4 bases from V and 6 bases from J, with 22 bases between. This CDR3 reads CASSSQMFSREFEQYF. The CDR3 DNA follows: TGTGCCAGCAGTTCCCAAATGTTCTCCCGGGAGTTCGAGCAGTACTTC.

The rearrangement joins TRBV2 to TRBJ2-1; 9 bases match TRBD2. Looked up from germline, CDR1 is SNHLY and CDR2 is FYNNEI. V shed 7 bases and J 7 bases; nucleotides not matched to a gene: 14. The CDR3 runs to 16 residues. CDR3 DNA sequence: TGTGCCAGCACGGCTAGGGTAGCGGGAGTAGAAAATGAGCAGTTCTTC. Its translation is CASTARVAGVENEQFF.

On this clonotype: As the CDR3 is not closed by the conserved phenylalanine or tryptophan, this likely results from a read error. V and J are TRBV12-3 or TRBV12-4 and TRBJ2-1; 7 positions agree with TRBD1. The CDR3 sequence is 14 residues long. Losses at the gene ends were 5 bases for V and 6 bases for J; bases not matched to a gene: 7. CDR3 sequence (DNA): TGTGCCAGCAGTGAGACAGGGATAAGCAATGAGCAGTTCCTC. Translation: CASSETGISNEQFL.

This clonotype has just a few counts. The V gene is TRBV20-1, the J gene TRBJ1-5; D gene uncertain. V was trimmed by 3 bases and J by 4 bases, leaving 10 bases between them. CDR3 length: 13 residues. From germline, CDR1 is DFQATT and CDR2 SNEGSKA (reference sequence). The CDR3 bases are TGCAGTGCTAGTTACGGAATTAATCAGCCCCAGCATTTT. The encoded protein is CSASYGINQPQHF.

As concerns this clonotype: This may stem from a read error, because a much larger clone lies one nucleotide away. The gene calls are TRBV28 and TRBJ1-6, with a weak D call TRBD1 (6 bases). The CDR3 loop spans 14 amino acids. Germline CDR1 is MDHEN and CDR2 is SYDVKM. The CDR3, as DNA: TGTGCCAGCGGTTTCGCCGACAGGCCGGGATCCCTCCACTTT. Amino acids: CASGFADRPGSLHF.

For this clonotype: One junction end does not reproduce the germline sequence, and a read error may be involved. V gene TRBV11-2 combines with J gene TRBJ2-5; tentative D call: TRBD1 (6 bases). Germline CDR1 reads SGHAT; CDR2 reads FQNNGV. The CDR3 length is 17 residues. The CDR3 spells CASSLDPQGLGLETQYF. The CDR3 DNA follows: TGTGCCAGCAGTTTAGATCCACAGGGCCTGGGTCTGGAGACCCAGTACTTC.

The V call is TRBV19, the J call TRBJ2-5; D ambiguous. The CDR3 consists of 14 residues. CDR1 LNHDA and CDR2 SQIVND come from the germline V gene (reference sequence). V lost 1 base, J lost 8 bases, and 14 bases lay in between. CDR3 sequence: CASSIARGPDTQYF. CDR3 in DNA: TGTGCCAGTAGTATAGCCCGCGGACCAGATACCCAGTACTTC.

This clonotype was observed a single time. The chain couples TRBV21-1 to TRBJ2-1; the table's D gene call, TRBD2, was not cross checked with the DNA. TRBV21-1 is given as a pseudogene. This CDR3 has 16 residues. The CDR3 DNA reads TGTGTCAGCAGCCTTCGGACTAGCGGAGTCTACAATGAGCTGTTCTTC. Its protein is CVSSLRTSGVYNELFF.

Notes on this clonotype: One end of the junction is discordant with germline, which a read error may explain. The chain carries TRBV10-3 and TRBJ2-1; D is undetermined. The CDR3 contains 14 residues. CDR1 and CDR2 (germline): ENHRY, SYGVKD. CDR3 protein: CAISDAAVSDEQLF. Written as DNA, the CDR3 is TGTGCCATCAGTGACGCGGCAGTCTCCGATGAGCAGCTCTTC.

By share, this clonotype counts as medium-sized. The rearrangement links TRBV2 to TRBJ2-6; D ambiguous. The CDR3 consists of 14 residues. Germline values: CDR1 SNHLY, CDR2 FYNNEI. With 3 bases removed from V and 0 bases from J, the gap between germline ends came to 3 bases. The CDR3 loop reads CASSDISGANVLTF. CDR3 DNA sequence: TGTGCCAGCAGTGACATCTCTGGGGCCAACGTCCTGACTTTC.

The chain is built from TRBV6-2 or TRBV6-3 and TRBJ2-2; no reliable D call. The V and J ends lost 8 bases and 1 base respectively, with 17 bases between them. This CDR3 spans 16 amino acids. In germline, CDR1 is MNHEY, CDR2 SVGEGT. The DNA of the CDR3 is TGTGCCAGCGGCTATGCGCGGCGACTGAACACCGGGGAGCTGTTTTTT. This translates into CASGYARRLNTGELFF.

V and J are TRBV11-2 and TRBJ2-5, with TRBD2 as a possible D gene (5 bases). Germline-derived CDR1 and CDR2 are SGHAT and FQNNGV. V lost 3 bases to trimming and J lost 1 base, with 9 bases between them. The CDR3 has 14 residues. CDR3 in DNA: TGTGCCAGCAGCTTCGGGATCACCCAAGAGACCCAGTACTTC. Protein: CASSFGITQETQYF.

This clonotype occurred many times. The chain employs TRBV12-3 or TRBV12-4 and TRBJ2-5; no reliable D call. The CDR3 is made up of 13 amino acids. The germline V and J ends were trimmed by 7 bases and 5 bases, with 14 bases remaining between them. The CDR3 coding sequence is TGTGCCAGCACCCCCGGCCATGTGGAGACCCAGTACTTC. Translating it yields CASTPGHVETQYF.

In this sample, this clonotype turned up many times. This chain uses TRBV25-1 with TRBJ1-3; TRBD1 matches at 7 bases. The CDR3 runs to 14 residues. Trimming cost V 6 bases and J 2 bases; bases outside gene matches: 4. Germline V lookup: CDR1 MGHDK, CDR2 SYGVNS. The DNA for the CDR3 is TGTGCCAGCAGCAAGACAGGGACTGGAAACACCATATATTTT. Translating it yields CASSKTGTGNTIYF.

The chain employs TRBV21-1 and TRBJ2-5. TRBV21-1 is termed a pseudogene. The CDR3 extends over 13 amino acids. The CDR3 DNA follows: TGTGCCAGCAGTACACACGACGGCGAGAACCAGTACTTC. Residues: CASSTHDGENQYF.

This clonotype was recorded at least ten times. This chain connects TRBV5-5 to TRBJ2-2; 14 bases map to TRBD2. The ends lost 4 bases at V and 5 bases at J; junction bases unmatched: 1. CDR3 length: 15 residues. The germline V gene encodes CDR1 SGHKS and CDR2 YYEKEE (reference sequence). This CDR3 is CASSRLAGGTGELFF. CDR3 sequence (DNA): TGTGCCAGCAGCAGACTAGCGGGAGGGACCGGGGAGCTGTTTTTT.

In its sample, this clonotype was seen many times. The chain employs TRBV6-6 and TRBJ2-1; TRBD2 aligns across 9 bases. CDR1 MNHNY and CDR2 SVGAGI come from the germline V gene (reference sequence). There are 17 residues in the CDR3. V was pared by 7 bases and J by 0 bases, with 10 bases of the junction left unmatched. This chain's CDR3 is CASKLGTSMSSYNEQFF. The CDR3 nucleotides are TGTGCCAGCAAACTCGGGACTAGCATGAGCTCCTACAATGAGCAGTTCTTC.